The subject of this entry is one T cell receptor (beta chain). Its antigen is not yet known. Base qualities are missing; no much larger clone stands one base away. The cohort consisted of 600 to 750 healthy bone marrow donors. At the time of sampling, every cohort member was nominally healthy, though immune exposures that went unrecorded were likely present. The donor tested CMV seropositive and was one of the 289 seropositive cohort members. Every donor gave a peripheral blood sample, and the peripheral blood mononuclear cells from that sample were used for TCR beta sequencing. The Qiagen DNeasy Blood Extraction Kit was used to extract genomic DNA from the blood cell samples. The data belong to a study of cytomegalovirus exposure and HLA in healthy donors (TCRdb year 2017). Study-wide context: An earlier analysis of fewer than 750 of the donors reported about 280 Gb of sequence data and 117 million unique TCR beta sequences obtained from roughly 170 million T cells. The T cell repertoires of under 750 subjects were profiled by immunosequencing and related to cytomegalovirus serostatus. A separate validation cohort of roughly 120 different subjects was used in addition to the 666-subject first cohort. In the later analysis, no new phenotypic data were used to find candidate immune exposures; instead, reliance was placed on TCR beta sequences and their occurrence across donors. HLA typing covered class I and class II loci at four-digit resolution. All discovery cohort repertoires had been generated on a single sequencing platform. The study aimed to test whether signatures of past pathogen exposure could be identified by cataloging public T cell receptors. Roughly 300 gigabases of sequencing data and around 90 million unique TCR sequences made up an early release that covered 500 to 650 HLA-typed donors. The number of donors typed differed by locus, with roughly 620-640 for A, B, C, DRB1 and DQB1, roughly 520 for DQA1, some 570 for DPA1, and 472 for DPB1. High-throughput TCR immunosequencing, statistical association of individual TCRs with disease status, and machine learning were combined to predict cytomegalovirus infection status. To study patterns of TCR occurrence, a later analysis re-analyzed previously published TCR beta repertoires from 666 donors and added high-resolution HLA genotyping. A later genetic analysis took genome-wide SNP genotypes for about three fifths of the 666 donors and used that subset as a discovery cohort. Several DR-DQ haplotypes were handled as single units for association and clustering, since linkage in the cohort was strong. Donor age, sex, ethnicity and CMV serostatus were compiled together with the repertoire data. The genetic ancestry cluster associated with self-reported Caucasian donors included about 84% of the approximately 400 genotyped donors. In an earlier analysis of 587 of the donors, high-throughput TCR beta sequencing was used to judge whether each TCR beta V gene segment behaved as functional or pseudogenic. Across 398 genotyped donors of the cohort, an average of approximately 240,000 unique TCR beta nucleotide sequences per donor were sequenced, and approximately 17% of those sequences were non-productive.

The library was prepared using the immunoSEQ multiplex PCR assay. The multiplex PCR relied on a mix of 60 forward primers for TCR Vbeta segments and 13 reverse primers for TCR Jbeta segments. The CDR3 region of rearranged TCR beta genes was amplified from genomic DNA with a multiplex PCR assay. Amplified TCR beta libraries were sequenced as 87-base-pair reads on the Illumina HiSeq System. Under the source paper's analysis protocol: A later analysis tallied 70 million to 100 million unique TCR beta chains across the approximately 670 repertoires, and approximately 12 million of those chains were shared by two or more donors. Raw reads were error-corrected and collapsed into unique sequences by a nearest-neighbor algorithm in which closely related sequences were merged to remove PCR and sequencing errors. To assign V, D and J gene segments, CDR3 sequences were aligned to IMGT reference sequences. For a sequence to be retained, at least a six-nucleotide match to both a V gene segment and a J gene segment was required. A rearrangement counted as productive if the CDR3 had no stop codons and remained in frame with V and J, and every other rearrangement counted as non-productive. Following IMGT convention, CDR3 was defined as the stretch from the second conserved V-encoded cysteine up to the conserved J-encoded phenylalanine. Sequences without an unambiguous match to a single V gene segment were excluded from the earlier analysis of several hundred of the donors. An earlier analysis of under 750 of the donors called V segments functional above 56.7% productive rearrangements and segregating when the between-donor standard deviation exceeded 5%. To diagnose cytomegalovirus status from the catalog of TCR beta chain sequences, a statistical classification framework was built. In a later analysis, TCR nucleotide sequences were compared against IMGT/GENE-DB human TR gene sequences so that V and J genes could be assigned. Using the TCRdist pipeline, a later analysis assigned CDR3 sequences along with most-parsimonious VDJ recombination scenarios. In a later analysis, every TCR beta chain was defined by the combination of its CDR3 amino acid sequence and its V-gene family, and reads without a unique V-gene family were dropped. To address suspected cross-contamination and a sequencing artifact, a later analysis removed over 500 highly shared, low-generation-probability nucleotide sequences. In a later analysis, a clonal expansion index was calculated for each public chain from normalized within-repertoire ranks of inferred template counts. Generation probabilities in a later analysis came from a VDJ recombination model fitted to out-of-frame rearrangements, and those results were checked against IGoR. In a later analysis, hypergeometric tests were used to score TCR-TCR, TCR-HLA and TCR-CMV co-occurrence, with a repertoire-size bias correction applied to TCR pairs. False discovery rates were estimated in a later analysis by permuting HLA or CMV assignments 20 times. A later analysis grouped co-occurring TCRs with DBSCAN, adding TCRdist sequence similarity when clustering within HLA-allele-positive subsets. Co-occurrence clustering excluded repertoires with fewer than 30,000 or more than 120,000 public chains, plus five with anomalous nucleotide sharing. Here the immuneACCESS table is served through TCRdb, limited to in-frame sequences with V and J called. Missing clones are a known gap in these copies; in checked studies unresolved V genes cover under half, and the rest lacks a known reason. The V and J calls and clone size were taken over from that table, and D and trimming were inferred from the DNA. This sample gives 100,000 to 150,000 clones in total; roughly 80% of them show up just once. Around 9.5% of the sample lies in the top ten.

General findings and caveats noted by the study authors: When HLA alleles, especially DR and DQ, strongly co-occurred, TCR associations were difficult to assign to individual alleles. Presence/absence analyses assumed roughly uniform sequencing depth across donors, an assumption that may not hold. The study gave a list of some 150 TCR beta chains associated with cytomegalovirus. An earlier analysis of approximately 500 of the donors showed that most TCR beta V segments appeared in productive rearrangements either about 90% or about 30% of the time, which broadly matched IMGT annotations. Linkage disequilibrium might explain the correlated functional status among segregating V segments, but an unknown experimental factor could not be excluded. The cohort was sequenced for TCR beta chains only, and without alpha or paired-chain data the features that could be detected were limited. Most TCR sequences were observed very rarely across donors, whereas some public TCRs were present in many individuals. A further reported finding was that TCR beta sequences accurately predicted the HLA-A and HLA-B alleles for most subjects in the first cohort. In a later analysis, the rate of TCR association differed among HLA loci, with DRB1 alleles having the most associated TCRs and HLA-C alleles having the fewest. A few of the identified cytomegalovirus-associated TCR beta chains were confirmed in vitro to be specific for cytomegalovirus antigens. Compared with equally common non-associated chains, HLA-associated TCR beta chains in a later analysis were more clonally expanded and had lower generation probabilities. HLA typing was unavailable for some donors at each locus, so association tests used only the typed subset. The earlier analysis of around 600 of the donors excluded 15 to 20 rarely observed V segments, including chromosome 9 orphons, because counts were too low. The classifier was reported to diagnose cytomegalovirus status with high specificity and sensitivity in both the original and validation cohorts. According to a later analysis, most CMV-associated TCR beta chains appeared to be HLA-restricted, and the HLA associations seemed to be driven largely by CMV exposure. For the cohort, immune exposure information was limited to CMV serostatus. According to a later analysis, parvovirus B19, influenza, CMV and Epstein-Barr virus appeared linked to several top co-occurrence clusters. A cluster of highly shared sequence variants was judged likely to be a technical artifact of the sequencing pipeline. In a later analysis, around 17,000 TCR beta sequences were associated with specific HLA alleles at a false discovery rate of 0.05. A later genetic analysis reported fewer N-insertions in productive TCRs among donors in an Asian-associated ancestry cluster than the roughly 650-donor mean. In a later genetic analysis, a missense DCLRE1C variant was associated with V-gene and J-gene trimming of TCR beta chains, and the association was replicated in an independent cohort. Because the 87-base-pair reads could not distinguish some IMGT-functional V segments, including TRBV6-2 and TRBV6-3, those segments were excluded. The authors suggested that the approach could potentially be generalized to other disease states and immunological phenotypes.

There are 14 amino acids in the CDR3, from cysteine to phenylalanine inclusive. The DNA shown is the 42-base CDR3, in frame from base 1. V is cut by 0 bases and J by 7 bases, and the space between the germline ends is 12 bases. CDR1 and CDR2, looked up from the germline V gene (reference sequence), are GTSNPN and SVGIG. The TCR comes from a female donor in good health and CMV-seropositive. The chain is assembled from TRBV30 and TRBJ2-2; a tentative D match to TRBD2 spans 5 bases. The sequenced material came from PBMCs. The base sequence is TGTGCCTGGAGTGTAGGGAGTGGGCTCGGGGAGCTGTTTTTT. It translates as CAWSVGSGLGELFF.